A single sample gave rise to the 14 T cell receptor beta chains below, sequenced in a study of OX40 agonist ivuxolimab in advanced cancers. Sequenced by immunoSEQ multiplex PCR; TCRdb stores in-frame clones only, minus some. The table includes about 86,000 clones, 89% detected once. The sequenced sample was CD4+ or CD8+ T cells sorted from blood, obtained in a trial of the OX40 agonist ivuxolimab. The receptor set was obtained from an adult with an advanced solid tumor such as melanoma, head and neck, liver or kidney cancer.

The rearrangement links TRBV7-2 to TRBJ2-2, with 7 nucleotides matching TRBD1. The CDR3 covers 15 residues. V dropped 5 bases and J dropped 0; count of bases not matched to a gene: 3. Germline assignment: CDR1 SGHTA and CDR2 FQGNSA. CDR3 residues: CASSRDSSNTGELFF. The CDR3, as DNA: TGTGCCAGCAGCCGGGACAGCTCGAACACCGGGGAGCTGTTTTTT.

J is TRBJ1-5 and V is TRBV6-6; a weak D match, TRBD1 (5 bases). The V gene's germline CDR1 is MNHNY and CDR2 SVGAGI (reference sequence). Trimming removed 5 bases from V and 4 bases from J, with 15 bases in between. This CDR3 comprises 15 residues. In nucleotides, the CDR3 is TGTGCCAGCAGTCCCTCGGGGGGAAATAATCAGCCCCAGCATTTT. This translates into CASSPSGGNNQPQHF.

This clone was observed a few times. J is TRBJ2-7 and V is TRBV2; 11 positions match TRBD1. This CDR3 is built from 14 residues. Germline V gene data show CDR1 as SNHLY and CDR2 as FYNNEI. J gave up 2 bases and V 6 bases, and 3 bases lay outside the gene matches. Written as DNA, the CDR3 is TGTGCCAGCAGCCCGGGACAGGGGGCCTACGAGCAGTACGTC. This sequence encodes CASSPGQGAYEQYV.

The V and J genes are TRBV6-1 and TRBJ2-2, with 11 nucleotides matching TRBD2. The V and J ends lost 8 bases and 6 bases, in that order; junction bases with no gene match: 11. Per germline, CDR1 MNHNS and CDR2 SASEGT. CDR3 length: 16 amino acids. The CDR3 coding sequence is TGTGCCAGCCGTGGATTCAGGGGACTAGCGGCCGGGGAGCTGTTTTTT. Its translation: CASRGFRGLAAGELFF.

This chain uses TRBV4-3 with TRBJ2-2; D could derive from TRBD1 or TRBD2 (6 bases each). The CDR3 is 18 residues long. With 2 bases removed from V and 7 bases from J, the gap between germline ends came to 23 bases. The V gene's germline CDR1 is LGHNA and CDR2 YSLEER. The CDR3 DNA reads TGCGCCAGCAGCCAACACCGCCCTGGCATCGGAGGGGGCGGGGAGCTGTTTTTT. Translation: CASSQHRPGIGGGGELFF.

This clone was detected only a few times. The chain uses TRBV5-4 and TRBJ1-1; D is uncertain. Trimming pared 6 bases from V and 0 bases from J, leaving 15 bases between. The germline V gene has CDR1 SGHNT and CDR2 YYREEE (reference sequence). This CDR3 comprises 15 residues. For the CDR3, the DNA is TGTGCCAGCACTCGACTAGGCCAAATGAACACTGAAGCTTTCTTT. Its protein is CASTRLGQMNTEAFF.

The chain uses TRBV6-1 and TRBJ1-3; D might be TRBD1 (6 bases). The CDR3 spans 15 residues. The V gene's germline CDR1 is MNHNS and CDR2 SASEGT. The V gene lost 8 bases and the J gene lost 3 bases, with 17 bases spanning the gap. CDR3 sequence reads: CASGENRVDGNTIYF. In DNA form, the CDR3 reads TGTGCCAGCGGGGAGAACAGGGTAGATGGAAACACCATATATTTT.

The chain uses TRBV11-2 and TRBJ1-1; 7 nucleotides line up with TRBD1. Germline CDR1 and CDR2: SGHAT and FQNNGV. The V segment lost 5 bases and the J segment 1 base; nucleotides outside the gene matches: 7. CDR3 size: 15 residues. As DNA, the CDR3 is TGTGCCAGCAGCCCACAGGGGATACGGAACACTGAAGCTTTCTTT. Translation: CASSPQGIRNTEAFF.

This chain joins TRBV5-4 and TRBJ1-2, with D possibly TRBD1 on 5 matching bases. Germline assignment: CDR1 SGHNT and CDR2 YYREEE (reference sequence). CDR3 length: 14 amino acids. Trimming shortened V by 1 base and J by 1 base, and 8 bases separated the two germline ends. The chain's CDR3 is CASSLIGGNYGYTF. For the CDR3, the DNA is TGTGCCAGCAGCTTGATCGGGGGTAACTATGGCTACACCTTC.

V gene TRBV18 combines with J gene TRBJ2-1; TRBD1 matches at 8 bases. The CDR3 totals 15 residues. Per germline, CDR1 KGHSH and CDR2 LQKENI. V shed 6 bases and J 1 base; nucleotides not matched to a gene: 5. Here the CDR3 reads CASSSGTGSYNEQFF. CDR3 coding DNA: TGTGCCAGCTCGTCCGGGACAGGATCCTACAATGAGCAGTTCTTC.

The rearrangement joins TRBV6-5 to TRBJ1-4; the match to TRBD1 covers 8 bases. The V segment lost 6 bases and the J segment 3 bases; nucleotides outside the gene matches: 6. The CDR3 runs to 15 residues. Germline-derived CDR1 and CDR2 are MNHEY and SVGAGI. In DNA, the CDR3 is TGTGCCAGCAGAGAGACAGGGGTTTCTAATGAAAAACTGTTTTTT. It yields the protein CASRETGVSNEKLFF.

The chain joins TRBV2 to TRBJ2-1; D might be TRBD2 (6 bases). The CDR3 has 15 amino acids. Trimming stripped 2 bases from V and 3 bases from J, with 11 bases between. CDR1 and CDR2 from the germline V gene are SNHLY and FYNNEI. The CDR3 here is CASSEFQGGYNEQFF. The DNA for the CDR3 is TGTGCCAGCAGTGAATTTCAGGGAGGCTACAATGAGCAGTTCTTC. Complete variable domain (other parts from reference TRBV2 and TRBJ2-1): EPEVTQTPSHQVTQMGQEVILRCVPISNHLYFYWYRQILGQKVEFLVSFYNNEISEKSEIFDDQFSVERPDGSNFTLKIRSTKLEDSAMYFCASSEFQGGYNEQFFGPGTRLTVL.

The chain uses TRBV28 and TRBJ2-4; 8 bases map to TRBD1. Germline V lookup: CDR1 MDHEN, CDR2 SYDVKM. The CDR3 spans 13 residues. V dropped 6 bases and J dropped 8; count of bases not matched to a gene: 6. The CDR3 loop reads CASRLTGADIQYF. CDR3 DNA sequence: TGTGCCAGCAGATTGACAGGGGCGGACATTCAGTACTTC.

The chain employs TRBV12-5 and TRBJ2-1; either TRBD1 or TRBD2 may fit D (6 bases each). The CDR3 has 13 residues. The germline V gene encodes CDR1 LGHNT and CDR2 FRNRAP. V lost 1 base, J lost 9 bases, and 10 bases lay in between. CDR3 sequence (DNA): TGTGCTAGTGGTTTGGCCGGGGGCGGTGAGCAGTTCTTC. Translating gives CASGLAGGGEQFF. The variable domain in full, with the rest retrieved from reference TRBV12-5 and TRBJ2-1, is DARVTQTPRHKVTEMGQEVTMRCQPILGHNTVFWYRQTMMQGLELLAYFRNRAPLDDSGMPKDRFSAEMPDATLATLKIQPSEPRDSAVYFCASGLAGGGEQFFGPGTRLTVL.